Listed here are 14 T cell receptor beta chains from one sample, sequenced in a study of blood T cell repertoires in COVID-19. Sequencing was performed with immunoSEQ multiplex PCR; in TCRdb, only in-frame clones are kept and a portion is missing. The profile covers about 150,000 clones, with 65% to 85% appearing a single time and under 15% taken by the ten largest. Sequencing was performed on peripheral blood. Every receptor here comes from a man between 60 and 70 years old with active or convalescent COVID-19.

For the CDR3, the DNA is TGTGCCAGCAGCCGCGTCACCGGGGTGCCTAATGAAAAACTGTTTTTT. This codes for CASSRVTGVPNEKLFF. The chain couples TRBV6-9 to TRBJ1-4; D unresolved. In germline, CDR1 is MNHGY, CDR2 SVAAGI. This CDR3 contains 16 residues. The ends were cut back, 6 bases at V and 3 bases at J, with 17 bases in the middle.

The V call is TRBV7-6, the J call TRBJ1-2, with TRBD1 identical over 7 bases. J gave up 14 bases and V 2 bases, and 11 bases lay outside the gene matches. This CDR3 spans 13 amino acids. The germline V gene encodes CDR1 SGHVS and CDR2 FNYEAQ. CDR3 in DNA: TGTGCCAGCAGCTTATCTCGGGACAGCCGATTGACCTTC. It encodes CASSLSRDSRLTF.

The chain joins TRBV19 to TRBJ1-5, with D maybe TRBD1 (5 bases). CDR1 and CDR2 from the germline V gene are LNHDA and SQIVND (reference sequence). CDR3 length: 18 residues. Trimming pared 0 bases from V and 4 bases from J, leaving 19 bases between. The CDR3 reads CASSIEHRKGYGNQPQHF. For the CDR3, the DNA is TGTGCCAGTAGTATAGAACACAGGAAGGGTTACGGGAATCAGCCCCAGCATTTT.

This clone was found a few times. V usage is TRBV6-4 and J usage is TRBJ1-6, with 10 bases that match TRBD1. The CDR3 is 15 residues long. CDR1 MRHNA and CDR2 SNTAGT come from the germline V gene. Trimming took 5 bases from V and 8 from J; bases not matched to a gene: 6. Here the CDR3 reads CASSFTGTGDSPLHF. The DNA for the CDR3 is TGTGCCAGCAGTTTCACCGGGACAGGGGATTCACCCCTCCACTTT.

This clone was recorded only once. The V call is TRBV6-4, the J call TRBJ1-5, with 7 bases fitting TRBD1. Germline trimming cut 7 bases from V and 2 bases from J; bases unmatched to any gene: 8. CDR1 and CDR2 from the germline V gene are MRHNA and SNTAGT. This CDR3 region has 15 residues. The chain's CDR3 is CASNRDSLRNQPQHF. DNA for the CDR3: TGTGCCAGCAATAGGGACAGTCTCCGCAATCAGCCCCAGCATTTT.

The chain links TRBV18 to TRBJ1-1; tentatively, D is TRBD1 (6 bases). V was trimmed by 5 bases and J by 5 bases, leaving 15 bases between them. Germline V gene data show CDR1 as KGHSH and CDR2 as LQKENI. The CDR3 is made up of 14 amino acids. CDR3 bases: TGTGCCAGCTCATTAGAGGGGGAAGGTACTGAAGCTTTCTTT. The encoded protein is CASSLEGEGTEAFF.

In this sample, this clone turned up once. This sequence joins TRBV29-1 and TRBJ1-1, with 9 bases aligning to TRBD1. Trimming took 6 bases from V and 6 from J; bases not matched to a gene: 11. CDR1 is SQVTM and CDR2 is ANQGSEA in the germline V gene. The CDR3 is 14 residues long. CDR3 amino acids: CSVADRGFRSEAFF. The CDR3, as DNA: TGCAGCGTGGCTGACAGGGGGTTTCGATCTGAAGCTTTCTTT. Combining the CDR3 with reference TRBV29-1 and TRBJ1-1 gives the whole variable domain SAVISQKPSRDICQRGTSLTIQCQVDSQVTMMFWYRQQPGQSLTLIATANQGSEATYESGFVIDKFPISRPNLTFSTLTVSNMSPEDSSIYLCSVADRGFRSEAFFGQGTRLTVV.

The chain combines TRBV19 with TRBJ1-2; a possible D gene is TRBD1 (5 bases). V was cut by 1 base and J by 5 bases, with 5 bases left in between. The CDR3 is 12 residues long. The germline gives CDR1 LNHDA, CDR2 SQIVND (reference sequence). The CDR3 loop reads CASSIGQYGYTF. CDR3 in DNA: TGTGCCAGTAGTATAGGACAGTATGGCTACACCTTC.

The genes are TRBV6-5 and TRBJ2-2; 10 bases map to TRBD1. From germline, CDR1 is MNHEY and CDR2 SVGAGI. The CDR3 is 14 amino acids. The junction had 2 bases not matched to a gene; V was cut back by 5 bases and J by 5 bases. The CDR3 reads CASSPDRGTGELFF. The DNA for the CDR3 is TGTGCCAGCAGTCCGGACAGGGGGACCGGGGAGCTGTTTTTT.

A word on this clone: Compared with germline, one end of the junction differs, possibly owing to a read error. J is TRBJ2-3 and V is TRBV7-9; possible D gene TRBD1, 6 bases. The germline CDR1 and CDR2 sequences are SEHNR and FQNEAQ (reference sequence). The CDR3 sequence is 14 residues long. Written as DNA, the CDR3 is TGTGCCAGCACCTTAAGGGGGAGCACAGATACGCAGTATTTT. This translates into CASTLRGSTDTQYF.

The rearrangement links TRBV7-2 to TRBJ2-1, with TRBD2 identical over 16 bases. Trimming took 4 bases from V and 10 from J; bases not matched to a gene: 7. The CDR3 is 16 amino acids. The germline gives CDR1 SGHTA, CDR2 FQGNSA. CDR3 loop: CASSSDPGLAGGEQFF. The DNA of the CDR3 is TGTGCCAGCAGCTCAGACCCGGGACTAGCGGGAGGGGAGCAGTTCTTC.

The chain links TRBV13 to TRBJ2-5; 12 bases agree with TRBD2. Trimming cost V 10 bases and J 4 bases; bases outside gene matches: 25. Germline V gene sequence: CDR1 PRHDT, CDR2 FYEKMQ (reference sequence). The CDR3 is 20 amino acids. The CDR3 DNA reads as TGTGCCACACTCCCGAGGTCGGACAGGCCTAGCGGGAGGGGACCAGAGACCCAGTACTTC. Amino acid sequence: CATLPRSDRPSGRGPETQYF.

This clone was detected once. The chain has TRBV5-1 and TRBJ2-3, with 8 bases fitting TRBD2. Germline assignment: CDR1 SGHRS and CDR2 YFSETQ. The CDR3 loop spans 16 amino acids. V was pared by 4 bases and J by 6 bases, with 13 bases of the junction left unmatched. The CDR3 coding sequence is TGCGCCAGCAGCCCCCGGGTAGCGGGAAGGTCGGATACGCAGTATTTT. Its translation is CASSPRVAGRSDTQYF.

The chain's CDR3 is CASSFHRGNTEAFF. In nucleotides, the CDR3 is TGTGCCAGCAGTTTCCACAGGGGGAACACTGAAGCTTTCTTT. V usage is TRBV6-5 and J usage is TRBJ1-1; 7 nucleotides align to TRBD1. The CDR3 runs 14 residues. The germline V gene encodes CDR1 MNHEY and CDR2 SVGAGI. Trimming cost V 4 bases and J 1 base; bases outside gene matches: 3.